This TCR beta chain comes out of a study of T cell repertoires in cytomegalovirus infection. Findings and caveats of the study: Cumulative frequency (of public TCR beta family members) identified carriers of CMV plus the relevant HLA.

TCRdb re-derived calls from the reads in MiXCR, one entry per CDR3 protein. Of 200,000 or so distinct CDR3 sequences listed, approximately 28% were seen once; the top ten hold roughly 31%. V was shortened by 8 bases and J by 0 bases, with 13 bases between the two germline ends. Germline V CDR1 and CDR2: SNHLY, FYNNEI. The CDR3 contains 14 residues. Comment on this clonotype: The antigen is not known.

The rearrangement joins TRBV2 to TRBJ1-2; D might be TRBD1 (5 bases). The source is a human donor in good health (CMV status not recorded). Some clones in this sample may be carry-over from other donors' samples. The sample comprised PBMCs. In DNA form, the CDR3 reads TGTGCCAGCTACCCTGGGGGGGCTAACTATGGCTACACCTTC. Its translation: CASYPGGANYGYTF.